Here is one TCR beta chain with its context. Its antigen is undetermined. This CDR3 is built from 17 residues. Germline CDR1 reads LNHDA; CDR2 reads SQIVND (reference sequence). Unmatched junction bases numbered 24, after V lost 6 bases and J lost 14 bases. The data derive from a study of T cell responses to AZD1222 COVID-19 vaccine. Libraries were prepared by immunoSEQ multiplex PCR; TCRdb keeps only in-frame clonotypes and omits some of them. The table records around 70,000 clones, 70% to 90% of them present only once. Notes on the study in general: Among AZD1222 vaccinees, only five to seven were seropositive at baseline.

The sequence derives from an adult who received the AZD1222 COVID-19 vaccine. The gene calls are TRBV19 and TRBJ1-5; TRBD1 matches 8 bases. The sample was peripheral blood, taken 28 days after the second AZD1222 dose. CDR3 nucleotide sequence: TGTGCCAGTAGGAGGACAGGGTATGGAAAAGAGGGCATTTCGGAGCATTTT. Amino acid sequence: CASRRTGYGKEGISEHF.